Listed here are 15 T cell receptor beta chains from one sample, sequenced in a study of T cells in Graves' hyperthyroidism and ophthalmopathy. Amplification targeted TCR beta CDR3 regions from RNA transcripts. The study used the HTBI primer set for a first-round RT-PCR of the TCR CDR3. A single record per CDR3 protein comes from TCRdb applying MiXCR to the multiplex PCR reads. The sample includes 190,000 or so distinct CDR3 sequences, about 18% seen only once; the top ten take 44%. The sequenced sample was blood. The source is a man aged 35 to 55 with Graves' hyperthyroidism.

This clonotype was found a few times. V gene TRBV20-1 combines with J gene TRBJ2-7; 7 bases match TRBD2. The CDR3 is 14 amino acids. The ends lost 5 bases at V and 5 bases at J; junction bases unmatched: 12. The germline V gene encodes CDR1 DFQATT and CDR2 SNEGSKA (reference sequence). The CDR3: CSAGDARGDDEQYF. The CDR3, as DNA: TGCAGTGCTGGTGACGCACGGGGGGACGACGAGCAGTACTTC.

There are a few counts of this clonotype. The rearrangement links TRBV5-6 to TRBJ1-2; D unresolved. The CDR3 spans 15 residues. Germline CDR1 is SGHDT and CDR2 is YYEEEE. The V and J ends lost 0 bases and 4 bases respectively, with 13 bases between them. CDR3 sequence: CASSLADSATYGYTF. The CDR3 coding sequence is TGTGCCAGCAGCTTGGCCGATTCCGCTACCTATGGCTACACCTTC.

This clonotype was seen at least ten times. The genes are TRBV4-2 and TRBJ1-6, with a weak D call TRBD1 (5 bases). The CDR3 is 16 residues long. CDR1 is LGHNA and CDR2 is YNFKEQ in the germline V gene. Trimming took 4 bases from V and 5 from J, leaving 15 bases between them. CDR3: CASSLRSGADNSPLHF. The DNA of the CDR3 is TGTGCCAGCAGCCTTCGGAGCGGGGCCGATAATTCACCCCTCCACTTT.

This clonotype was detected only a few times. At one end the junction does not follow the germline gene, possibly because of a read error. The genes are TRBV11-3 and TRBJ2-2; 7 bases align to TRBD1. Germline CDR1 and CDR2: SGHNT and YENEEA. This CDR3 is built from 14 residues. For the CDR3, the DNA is TGTGTCAGCAGCTTAAGGGGGCCCCCCGGGGAGCTGTTTTTT. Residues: CVSSLRGPPGELFF.

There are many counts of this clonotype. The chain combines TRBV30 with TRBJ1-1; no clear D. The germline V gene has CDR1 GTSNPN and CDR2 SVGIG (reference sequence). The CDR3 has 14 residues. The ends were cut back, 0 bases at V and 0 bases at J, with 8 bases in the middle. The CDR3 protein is CAWSVGLMNTEAFF. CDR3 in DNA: TGTGCCTGGAGTGTAGGCCTAATGAACACTGAAGCTTTCTTT. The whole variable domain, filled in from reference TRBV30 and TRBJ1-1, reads SQTIHQWPATLVQPVGSPLSLECTVEGTSNPNLYWYRQAAGRGLQLLFYSVGIGQISSEVPQNLSASRPQDRQFILSSKKLLLSDSGFYLCAWSVGLMNTEAFFGQGTRLTVV.

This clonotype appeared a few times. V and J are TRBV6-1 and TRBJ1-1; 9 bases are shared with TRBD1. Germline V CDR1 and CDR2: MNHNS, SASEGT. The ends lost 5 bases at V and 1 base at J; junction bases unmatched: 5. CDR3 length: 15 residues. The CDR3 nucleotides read TGTGCCAGCAGTCACAGGGGGCTGAAGAACACTGAAGCTTTCTTT. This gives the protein CASSHRGLKNTEAFF.

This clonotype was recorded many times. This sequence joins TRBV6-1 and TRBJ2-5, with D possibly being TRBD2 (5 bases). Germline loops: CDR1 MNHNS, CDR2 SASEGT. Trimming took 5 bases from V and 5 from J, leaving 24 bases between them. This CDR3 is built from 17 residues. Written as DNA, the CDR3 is TGTGCCAGCAGTCAGCCTCCCCTCGCGGGTTCGGGTGAGACCCAGTACTTC. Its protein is CASSQPPLAGSGETQYF.

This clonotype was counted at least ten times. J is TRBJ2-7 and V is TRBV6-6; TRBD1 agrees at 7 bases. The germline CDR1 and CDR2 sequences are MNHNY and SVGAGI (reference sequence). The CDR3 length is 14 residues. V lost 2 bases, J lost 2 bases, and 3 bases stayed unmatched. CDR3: CASSYDRDTYEQYF. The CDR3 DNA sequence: TGTGCCAGCAGTTACGACAGGGACACCTACGAGCAGTACTTC.

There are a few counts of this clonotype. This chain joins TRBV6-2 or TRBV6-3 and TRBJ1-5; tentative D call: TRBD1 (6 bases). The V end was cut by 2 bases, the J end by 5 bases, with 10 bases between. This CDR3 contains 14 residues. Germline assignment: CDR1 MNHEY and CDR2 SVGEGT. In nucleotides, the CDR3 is TGTGCCAGCAGTTACGGCAGGGGTGATCAGCCCCAGCATTTT. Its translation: CASSYGRGDQPQHF.

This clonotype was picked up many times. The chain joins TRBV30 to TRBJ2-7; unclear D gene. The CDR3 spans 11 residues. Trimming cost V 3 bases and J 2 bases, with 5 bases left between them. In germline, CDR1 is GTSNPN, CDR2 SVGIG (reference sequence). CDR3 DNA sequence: TGTGCCTGGAGAGGACCCTACGAGCAGTACTTC. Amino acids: CAWRGPYEQYF.

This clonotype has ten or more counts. The CDR3 loop is CASSLRRGAYEQYF. The CDR3 DNA follows: TGTGCCAGCAGTTTGAGAAGGGGAGCCTACGAGCAGTACTTC. This chain links TRBV12-3 or TRBV12-4 with TRBJ2-7, with D perhaps being TRBD1 or TRBD2 (5 bases each). The V end lost 3 bases, the J end lost 2 bases, and 11 bases lay between the germline ends. The CDR3 totals 14 residues.

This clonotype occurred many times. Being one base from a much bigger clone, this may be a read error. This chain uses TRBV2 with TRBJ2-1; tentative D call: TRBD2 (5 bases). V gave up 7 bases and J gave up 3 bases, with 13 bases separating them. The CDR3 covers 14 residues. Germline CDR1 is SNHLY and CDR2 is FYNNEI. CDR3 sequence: CASTRRQNYNEQFF. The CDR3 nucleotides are TGTGCCAGCACCCGGAGGCAGAACTACAATGAGCAGTTCTTC.

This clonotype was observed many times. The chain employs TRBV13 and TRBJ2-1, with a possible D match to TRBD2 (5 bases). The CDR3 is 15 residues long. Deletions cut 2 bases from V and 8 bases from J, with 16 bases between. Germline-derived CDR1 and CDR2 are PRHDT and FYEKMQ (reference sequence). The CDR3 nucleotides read TGTGCCAGCAGCTTACAATCGGGGTCGAGGTATGAGCAGTTCTTC. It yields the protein CASSLQSGSRYEQFF. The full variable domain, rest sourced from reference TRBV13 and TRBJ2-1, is AAGVIQSPRHLIKEKRETATLKCYPIPRHDTVYWYQQGPGQDPQFLISFYEKMQSDKGSIPDRFSAQQFSDYHSELNMSSLELGDSALYFCASSLQSGSRYEQFFGPGTRLTVL.

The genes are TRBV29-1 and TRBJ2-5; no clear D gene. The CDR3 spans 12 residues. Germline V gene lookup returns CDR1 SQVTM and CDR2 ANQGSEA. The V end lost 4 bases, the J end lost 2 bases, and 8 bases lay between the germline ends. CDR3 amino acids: CSVGRRQETQYF. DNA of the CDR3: TGCAGCGTTGGACGCAGACAAGAGACCCAGTACTTC.

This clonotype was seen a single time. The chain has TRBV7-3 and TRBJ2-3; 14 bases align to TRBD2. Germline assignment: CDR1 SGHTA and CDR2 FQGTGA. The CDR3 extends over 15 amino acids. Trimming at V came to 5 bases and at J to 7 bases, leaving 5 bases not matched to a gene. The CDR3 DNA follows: TGTGCCAGCAGCCGACTAGCGGGGGGGTTTTATACGCAGTATTTT. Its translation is CASSRLAGGFYTQYF.